Below, 20 T cell receptor beta chains from the same sample are listed, as sequenced in a study of OX40 agonist ivuxolimab in advanced cancers. Produced via immunoSEQ multiplex PCR; TCRdb's table is partial and in-frame only. The sample contains around 68,000 clones, roughly 90% of which appear only once. The specimen comprised CD4+ or CD8+ T cells sorted from blood, sampled in a trial of the OX40 agonist ivuxolimab. These receptors were taken from an adult with an advanced solid tumor such as melanoma, head and neck, liver or kidney cancer.

This chain links TRBV10-3 with TRBJ2-3; the match to TRBD2 covers 9 bases. The germline gives CDR1 ENHRY, CDR2 SYGVKD. The CDR3 loop spans 14 amino acids. Germline trimming cut 8 bases from V and 1 base from J; bases unmatched to any gene: 4. The CDR3 reads CAISPSGGTDTQYF. The CDR3, as DNA: TGTGCCATCTCACCTAGCGGGGGCACAGATACGCAGTATTTT.

The chain joins TRBV5-1 to TRBJ2-5; 9 nucleotides align to TRBD1. Germline V gene lookup returns CDR1 SGHRS and CDR2 YFSETQ. This CDR3 has 15 amino acids. The V segment lost 0 bases and the J segment 5 bases; nucleotides outside the gene matches: 5. The CDR3 nucleotides read TGCGCCAGCAGCTTGGATGGGACAGGGCGGGAGACCCAGTACTTC. Encoded protein: CASSLDGTGRETQYF.

This rearrangement joins TRBV19 to TRBJ2-2; D gene ambiguous. This CDR3 is built from 12 residues. V shed 7 bases and J shed 3 bases, with 6 bases lying between them. Germline V gene data show CDR1 as LNHDA and CDR2 as SQIVND (reference sequence). The CDR3 sequence: CASTRHTGELFF. The CDR3 DNA sequence: TGTGCCAGTACGCGGCACACCGGGGAGCTGTTTTTT.

CDR3 bases: TGTGCCAGCAGCCAAGGGCAGGGGACGCGGACCCAGTACTTC. Translated: CASSQGQGTRTQYF. The gene calls are TRBV7-8 and TRBJ2-5, with D possibly TRBD1 on 6 matching bases. Germline V gives CDR1 SGHVS, CDR2 FQNEAQ. Between the trimmed V and J ends, which lost 5 bases and 7 bases, there was a span of 17 bases. The CDR3 runs 14 residues.

This clone has only a few counts. The J gene is TRBJ2-7, the V gene TRBV7-9; unclear D gene. This CDR3 has 12 residues. The V end lost 2 bases, the J end lost 6 bases, and 8 bases lay between the germline ends. Germline V gives CDR1 SEHNR, CDR2 FQNEAQ (reference sequence). The CDR3 protein is CASSLTPGEQYF. The DNA of the CDR3 is TGTGCCAGCAGCTTAACACCCGGCGAGCAGTACTTC.

The CDR3 spells CASTALQGTEQYF. CDR3 nucleotides: TGTGCCAGCACTGCTCTACAGGGAACCGAGCAGTACTTC. The chain employs TRBV6-5 and TRBJ2-7, with a tentative D call TRBD1 (6 bases). This CDR3 spans 13 amino acids. The V and J ends lost 7 bases and 6 bases respectively, with 16 bases between them. CDR1 MNHEY and CDR2 SVGAGI come from the germline V gene.

The genes are TRBV30 and TRBJ2-3, with D possibly matching TRBD1 (5 bases). With 5 bases removed from V and 4 bases from J, the gap between germline ends came to 7 bases. The CDR3 consists of 11 residues. Per germline, CDR1 GTSNPN and CDR2 SVGIG (reference sequence). CDR3 in DNA: TGTGCCTGGGGGGCATCAGATACGCAGTATTTT. It specifies CAWGASDTQYF.

The CDR3 region is CATGASTDTQYF. DNA of the CDR3: TGTGCCACCGGTGCTAGCACAGATACGCAGTATTTT. V usage is TRBV6-6 and J usage is TRBJ2-3; D remains unclear. Trimming removed 10 bases at V and 0 bases at J, with 8 bases between. This CDR3 is 12 amino acids long. Looked up from germline, CDR1 is MNHNY and CDR2 is SVGAGI (reference sequence).

The chain recombines TRBV27 with TRBJ2-1; TRBD1 aligns across 9 bases. The V gene's germline CDR1 is MNHEY and CDR2 SMNVEV (reference sequence). The CDR3 extends over 16 amino acids. V gave up 3 bases and J gave up 10 bases; unmatched junction bases: 13. CDR3 loop: CASSFHRDRATIEQFF. DNA of the CDR3: TGTGCCAGCAGTTTCCACCGGGACAGGGCCACAATCGAGCAGTTCTTC.

The chain is built from TRBV7-8 and TRBJ2-7, with D possibly being TRBD2 (6 bases). The CDR3 has 16 residues. The V end lost 1 base, the J end lost 0 bases, and 13 bases lay between the germline ends. In germline, CDR1 is SGHVS, CDR2 FQNEAQ. The CDR3 DNA sequence: TGTGCCAGCAGCTTAGGGGGACTCAGTAGCTCCTACGAGCAGTACTTC. Protein: CASSLGGLSSSYEQYF. The full variable domain, with the rest looked up from reference TRBV7-8 and TRBJ2-7, is GAGVSQSPRYKVAKRGQDVALRCDPISGHVSLFWYQQALGQGPEFLTYFQNEAQLDKSGLPSDRFFAERPEGSVSTLKIQRTQQEDSAVYLCASSLGGLSSSYEQYFGPGTRLTVT.

The chain carries TRBV2 and TRBJ1-5, with a weak D call TRBD1 (5 bases). Trimming left V 5 bases short and J 2 bases short, with 10 bases between. The CDR3 consists of 14 residues. Germline values: CDR1 SNHLY, CDR2 FYNNEI. CDR3 region: CASSYRRGNQPQHF. Here the CDR3 DNA reads TGTGCCAGCAGTTACAGGAGGGGCAATCAGCCCCAGCATTTT.

The rearrangement links TRBV6-6 to TRBJ1-2; TRBD1 matches at 8 bases. The CDR3 totals 14 residues. The germline CDR1 and CDR2 sequences are MNHNY and SVGAGI (reference sequence). V dropped 7 bases and J dropped 5; count of bases not matched to a gene: 9. The CDR3 coding sequence is TGTGCCAGCACCCAAGGACAGGGCGGATATGGCTACACCTTC. Its protein is CASTQGQGGYGYTF.

The chain uses TRBV6-5 and TRBJ2-7, with 10 positions matching TRBD2. The germline V gene encodes CDR1 MNHEY and CDR2 SVGAGI. CDR3 length: 16 residues. Losses at the gene ends were 0 bases for V and 8 bases for J; bases not matched to a gene: 10. The CDR3: CASSYSILAGDSKQYF. For the CDR3, the DNA is TGTGCCAGCAGTTACTCGATTCTAGCGGGAGATAGTAAGCAGTACTTC.

V is TRBV13 and J is TRBJ2-3; D gene ambiguous. The CDR3 has 13 amino acids. Per the germline V gene, CDR1 is PRHDT and CDR2 is FYEKMQ (reference sequence). V lost 4 bases to trimming and J lost 4 bases, with 9 bases between them. CDR3 nucleotides: TGTGCCAGCAGCTCATCTGGGGCAGATACGCAGTATTTT. Amino acids: CASSSSGADTQYF.

The chain uses TRBV7-9 and TRBJ1-2; D remains unclear. V lost 5 bases and J lost 4, with 14 bases in between. CDR1 SEHNR and CDR2 FQNEAQ come from the germline V gene (reference sequence). CDR3 length: 14 residues. In nucleotides, the CDR3 is TGTGCCAGCAGCGTAGGGTCCGTCCTCTATGGCTACACCTTC. It yields the protein CASSVGSVLYGYTF. Drawing the rest from reference TRBV7-9 and TRBJ1-2, the complete variable domain is DTGVSQNPRHKITKRGQNVTFRCDPISEHNRLYWYRQTLGQGPEFLTYFQNEAQLEKSRLLSDRFSAERPKGSFSTLEIQRTEQGDSAMYLCASSVGSVLYGYTFGSGTRLTVV.

This clone was observed a handful of times. The chain links TRBV2 to TRBJ1-1; 7 bases are shared with TRBD1. With V trimmed by 8 bases and J by 0 bases, 3 bases remained unmatched. CDR3 size: 13 residues. The germline V gene has CDR1 SNHLY and CDR2 FYNNEI. CDR3 region: CASGDSLNTEAFF. The CDR3 DNA follows: TGTGCCAGCGGGGACAGCTTGAACACTGAAGCTTTCTTT.

The V gene is TRBV5-4, the J gene TRBJ1-2; 10 bases are a match to TRBD1. The J segment lost 7 bases and the V segment lost 9 bases, leaving 6 bases of the junction unmatched. CDR3 length: 12 residues. Germline loops: CDR1 SGHNT, CDR2 YYREEE (reference sequence). CDR3 coding DNA: TGTGCCACCTCCGGGACAGGGGCTGGCTACACCTTC. As protein: CATSGTGAGYTF.

The V gene is TRBV2, the J gene TRBJ2-2; TRBD1 matches at 8 bases. The CDR3 has 14 residues. The V segment lost 7 bases and the J segment 2 bases; nucleotides outside the gene matches: 3. CDR1 and CDR2 from the germline V gene are SNHLY and FYNNEI. The CDR3 DNA is TGTGCCAGCAATGACAGGGGTAACACCGGGGAGCTGTTTTTT. Protein product: CASNDRGNTGELFF.

The rearrangement uses TRBV2 and TRBJ2-5; 7 bases are shared with TRBD2. CDR3 length: 15 residues. J was trimmed by 1 base and V by 8 bases; bases with no gene match: 10. Germline V lookup: CDR1 SNHLY, CDR2 FYNNEI. The CDR3 region is CASHGDGGVQETQYF. For the CDR3, the DNA is TGTGCCAGCCATGGTGATGGGGGGGTCCAAGAGACCCAGTACTTC. Full variable domain (remainder filled in from reference TRBV2 and TRBJ2-5): EPEVTQTPSHQVTQMGQEVILRCVPISNHLYFYWYRQILGQKVEFLVSFYNNEISEKSEIFDDQFSVERPDGSNFTLKIRSTKLEDSAMYFCASHGDGGVQETQYFGPGTRLLVL.

This clone was observed a few times. Written as DNA, the CDR3 is TGTGCCAGCAGCTTGGGCGACAATCAGCCCCAGCATTTT. Translated, it gives CASSLGDNQPQHF. The chain employs TRBV13 and TRBJ1-5; D is ambiguous. CDR3 length: 13 amino acids. The V gene lost 3 bases and the J gene lost 3 bases, with 6 bases spanning the gap. Per germline, CDR1 PRHDT and CDR2 FYEKMQ (reference sequence).